The 17 T cell receptor beta chains below were found in one sample sequenced in a study of human T cells and chemical hapten exposure. TCRdb passed the RACE reads through MiXCR, listing each CDR3 protein once. The sample has more than 100,000 distinct CDR3 sequences; roughly an eighth are singletons. The time point here: patch test 1, 2 weeks after DPC sensitization. Regarding treatment: therapeutic diphenylcyclopropenone sensitization with weekly scalp DPC. The sample here was whole blood, taken in connection with sensitization to the hapten diphenylcyclopropenone (DPC). The origin of the receptors is a man aged 18 to 30 with alopecia areata. Some clones in this sample may be carry-over from other donors' samples.

This clonotype was counted a few times. V and J are TRBV12-2 and TRBJ2-5; the table's D call, TRBD2, has no DNA check behind it. TRBV12-2 is flagged as a pseudogene. The CDR3 extends over 17 amino acids. Here the CDR3 reads CASRSLAGLAAQETQYF. CDR3 nucleotide sequence: TGTGCAAGTCGCTCCCTTGCCGGACTAGCGGCACAAGAGACCCAGTACTTC.

In regard to this clonotype: Since a much larger clone is just one base distant, this may be a read error. The rearrangement uses TRBV11-2 and TRBJ2-1; D not resolved. There are 14 residues in the CDR3. The germline gives CDR1 SGHAT, CDR2 FQNNGV. V was pared by 4 bases and J by 4 bases, with 11 bases between. In DNA form, the CDR3 reads TGTGCCAGCAGCTCGGATGGAACGTACAATGAGCAGTTCTTC. As protein: CASSSDGTYNEQFF.

This clonotype appeared a few times. The chain has TRBV7-8 and TRBJ2-3; 7 bases map to TRBD2. Germline trimming cut 6 bases from V and 5 bases from J; bases unmatched to any gene: 11. The CDR3 contains 15 residues. Looked up from germline, CDR1 is SGHVS and CDR2 is FQNEAQ. The CDR3 is CASSPGGGGGDTQYF. CDR3 sequence (DNA): TGTGCCAGCAGTCCCGGCGGGGGAGGCGGAGATACGCAGTATTTT.

This clonotype was seen ten or more times. The rearrangement links TRBV4-3 to TRBJ1-5; D is unclear. Trimming left V 0 bases short and J 7 bases short, with 7 bases between. The V gene's germline CDR1 is LGHNA and CDR2 YSLEER. The CDR3 length is 13 residues. The CDR3 spells CASSQESSQPQHF. CDR3 nucleotide sequence: TGCGCCAGCAGCCAAGAAAGTAGCCAGCCCCAGCATTTT.

This sequence joins TRBV28 and TRBJ2-5, with D hard to call. The CDR3 is 15 amino acids. The ends were cut back, 3 bases at V and 2 bases at J, with 13 bases in the middle. Germline-derived CDR1 and CDR2 are MDHEN and SYDVKM. The CDR3 DNA is TGTGCCAGCAGTTTTTTGGCGCCGAGGCAAGAGACCCAGTACTTC. Protein product: CASSFLAPRQETQYF.

CDR3 sequence reads: CASSEISRGYEQYF. The CDR3 coding sequence is TGTGCCAGCAGTGAGATTAGCAGGGGTTACGAGCAGTACTTC. This sequence joins TRBV6-1 and TRBJ2-7; D might be TRBD1 (6 bases). The CDR3 has 14 amino acids. The germline CDR1 and CDR2 sequences are MNHNS and SASEGT. Trimming pared 3 bases from V and 4 bases from J, leaving 13 bases between.

This clonotype has a handful of counts. The chain combines TRBV5-4 with TRBJ1-3; TRBD1 matches at 7 bases. V shed 2 bases, J shed 5 bases, and the junction held 7 bases outside the gene matches. The length of the CDR3 is 15 residues. The germline CDR1 and CDR2 sequences are SGHNT and YYREEE (reference sequence). CDR3 DNA sequence: TGTGCCAGCAGCTTCGACAGGGAAGTCCGAAACACCATATATTTT. Translated: CASSFDREVRNTIYF.

In this sample, this clonotype turned up a few times. CDR3 nucleotide sequence: TGTGCCAGCTCACCGTCACCGGGACAGGGGGAAGATACGCAGTATTTT. Protein sequence: CASSPSPGQGEDTQYF. The chain employs TRBV18 and TRBJ2-3, with 11 bases aligning to TRBD1. V was pared by 3 bases and J by 5 bases, with 7 bases of the junction left unmatched. The CDR3 spans 16 residues. Germline CDR1 is KGHSH and CDR2 is LQKENI. Full variable domain (remainder filled in from reference TRBV18 and TRBJ2-3): NAGVMQNPRHLVRRRGQEARLRCSPMKGHSHVYWYRQLPEEGLKFMVYLQKENIIDESGMPKERFSAEFPKEGPSILRIQQVVRGDSAAYFCASSPSPGQGEDTQYFGPGTRLTVL.

The genes are TRBV11-2 and TRBJ2-2; D may match TRBD1 or TRBD2 (5 bases each). The V and J ends lost 10 bases and 0 bases respectively, with 15 bases between them. This CDR3 comprises 15 residues. Germline V gene sequence: CDR1 SGHAT, CDR2 FQNNGV. The CDR3 region is CAILARGPNTGELFF. CDR3 nucleotide sequence: TGTGCCATTCTGGCCCGGGGCCCGAACACCGGGGAGCTGTTTTTT.

The genes are TRBV24-1 and TRBJ2-1; D not resolved. This CDR3 has 13 amino acids. The V end was cut by 6 bases, the J end by 4 bases, with 9 bases between. Germline-derived CDR1 and CDR2 are KGHDR and SFDVKD. The CDR3, as DNA: TGTGCCACCAGTCGAATCGGTTACAATGAGCAGTTCTTC. Protein product: CATSRIGYNEQFF.

This clonotype was detected only a few times. The chain joins TRBV7-8 to TRBJ2-7; 7 nucleotides line up with TRBD1. Germline assignment: CDR1 SGHVS and CDR2 FQNEAQ. This CDR3 spans 14 amino acids. J was trimmed by 5 bases and V by 5 bases; bases with no gene match: 9. In DNA form, the CDR3 reads TGTGCCAGCAGCCCCCGACAGGGTGACGACGAGCAGTACGTC. Protein sequence: CASSPRQGDDEQYV.

There are many counts of this clonotype. The chain is built from TRBV18 and TRBJ2-1; D is unclear. This CDR3 region has 12 residues. V lost 1 base and J lost 10, with 8 bases in between. CDR1 KGHSH and CDR2 LQKENI come from the germline V gene. CDR3 DNA: TGTGCCAGCTCACCACTGACCGGGGAGCAGTTCTTC. Residues: CASSPLTGEQFF. Looking up the rest from reference TRBV18 and TRBJ2-1 gives the full variable domain: NAGVMQNPRHLVRRRGQEARLRCSPMKGHSHVYWYRQLPEEGLKFMVYLQKENIIDESGMPKERFSAEFPKEGPSILRIQQVVRGDSAAYFCASSPLTGEQFFGPGTRLTVL.

The chain carries TRBV29-1 and TRBJ1-1; a weak D match, TRBD1 (6 bases). In germline, CDR1 is SQVTM, CDR2 ANQGSEA. The CDR3 has 16 amino acids. Between the trimmed V and J ends, which lost 7 bases and 0 bases, there was a span of 21 bases. The DNA of the CDR3 is TGCAGCGATGGGACAACCAAGGGAGGGGTGAACACTGAAGCTTTCTTT. This codes for CSDGTTKGGVNTEAFF. Variable domain in full (rest from reference TRBV29-1 and TRBJ1-1): SAVISQKPSRDICQRGTSLTIQCQVDSQVTMMFWYRQQPGQSLTLIATANQGSEATYESGFVIDKFPISRPNLTFSTLTVSNMSPEDSSIYLCSDGTTKGGVNTEAFFGQGTRLTVV.

The chain links TRBV6-5 to TRBJ2-1, with D maybe TRBD1 (5 bases). Trimming removed 2 bases at V and 7 bases at J, with 12 bases between. In germline, CDR1 is MNHEY, CDR2 SVGAGI. This CDR3 has 14 residues. CDR3 residues: CASSYEPGFNEQFF. CDR3 bases: TGTGCCAGCAGTTACGAACCAGGGTTTAATGAGCAGTTCTTC.

This chain connects TRBV5-1 to TRBJ1-1, with D perhaps TRBD1 (5 bases). Germline lookup yields CDR1 SGHRS and CDR2 YFSETQ. Between the trimmed V and J ends, which lost 5 bases and 3 bases, there was a span of 11 bases. This CDR3 is 13 amino acids long. Written as DNA, the CDR3 is TGCGCCAGCAGACGGGGGAGCGACACTGAAGCTTTCTTT. This sequence encodes CASRRGSDTEAFF.

The gene calls are TRBV10-3 and TRBJ1-2; possibly TRBD1 for D (6 bases). The CDR3 length is 15 residues. Trimming took off 0 bases at V and 8 bases at J, with 16 bases between the two ends. From germline, CDR1 is ENHRY and CDR2 SYGVKD. The CDR3 is CAISESIGGTGGYTF. CDR3 coding DNA: TGTGCCATCAGTGAGTCGATTGGGGGCACCGGCGGCTACACCTTC.

Only a few counts were recorded for this clonotype. This chain uses TRBV11-2 with TRBJ1-5; the D gene is possibly TRBD1 (5 bases). The V end was cut by 1 base, the J end by 0 bases, with 13 bases between. CDR1 and CDR2 (germline): SGHAT, FQNNGV. CDR3 length equals 17 residues. The CDR3 spells CASSLGDPTYSNQPQHF. The CDR3 DNA sequence: TGTGCCAGCAGCTTAGGGGACCCCACGTATAGCAATCAGCCCCAGCATTTT.